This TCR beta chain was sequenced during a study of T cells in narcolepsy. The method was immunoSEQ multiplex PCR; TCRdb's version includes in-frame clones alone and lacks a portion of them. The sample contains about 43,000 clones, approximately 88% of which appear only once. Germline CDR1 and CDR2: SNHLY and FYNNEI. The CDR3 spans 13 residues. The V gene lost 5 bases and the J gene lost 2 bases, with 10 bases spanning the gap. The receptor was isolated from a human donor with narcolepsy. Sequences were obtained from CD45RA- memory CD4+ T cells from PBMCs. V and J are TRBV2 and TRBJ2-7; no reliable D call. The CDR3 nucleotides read TGTGCCAGCAGTTCTGCCCTACCCTACGAGCAGTACTTC. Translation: CASSSALPYEQYF.